The T cell receptor beta chain under discussion was sequenced for a study of T-cell memory formation after mild COVID-19. Study-wide background: The TCR clusters were mostly specific to one donor. General study findings and limits: Shrinking CD4+ clones resided mostly in CM and EM, and CD8+ ones in EMRA. Memory cells collected pre-infection included some clones that later responded, suggesting cross-reactive memory joined. Day 15 to 85 contractors were CD4/CD8 balanced; later expanders leaned CD4+.

To note about this clonotype: Antigen: not known.

Using its own MiXCR run on the 5' RACE reads, TCRdb lists one record per CDR3 protein. The repertoire holds about 340,000 distinct CDR3 sequences, with 20% to 25% as singletons. The receptor was isolated from an adult woman who had mild COVID-19 (a few samples of this study predate the infection). Cell type and time point are not known. The specimen was PBMCs or a T cell subset sorted from them (not recorded which).

Here the CDR3 reads CASRRQGSSYGYTF. CDR3 bases: TGTGCCAGCAGGCGACAGGGGTCGAGCTATGGCTACACCTTC. The chain carries TRBV2 and TRBJ1-2; 8 positions match TRBD1. Trimming took 6 bases from V and 4 from J; bases not matched to a gene: 7. This CDR3 contains 14 residues. The germline V gene has CDR1 SNHLY and CDR2 FYNNEI.